The TCR beta chain described here comes from a study of blood T cell repertoires in COVID-19. The CDR3 sequence is 13 residues long. Germline CDR1 is MNHEY and CDR2 is SVGEGT. V lost 2 bases, J lost 8 bases, and 4 bases stayed unmatched. Assay: immunoSEQ multiplex PCR; the TCRdb copy retains only in-frame clones and omits some. The table includes some 200,000 clones, about 88% detected once. J is TRBJ1-2 and V is TRBV6-2 or TRBV6-3; 8 bases map to TRBD1. This clonotype originated in a woman aged 40 to 50 with acute or convalescent COVID-19. The sample was peripheral blood. The CDR3 coding sequence is TGTGCCAGCAGTTACGGACAGGGTAGGGGCTACACCTTC. It encodes CASSYGQGRGYTF.